This T cell receptor beta chain was captured in a study of blood T cell repertoires in COVID-19 (dated by TCRdb to 2018 to 2021). In the study overall: The collaborator samples originated in the United States, Italy and Spain and spanned the acute and convalescent phases of COVID-19. The prospective study material was composed of cDNA or gDNA derived from T cells, B-cell-depleted T cells, or PBMCs. Subjects who had been exposed to COVID-19, were actively infected with it, or had recovered from it provided the deeply sampled blood TCRbeta repertoires that made up the dataset. The repertoires were released in a freely available public database meant as a resource for research on the immune response to SARS-CoV-2. The samples were drawn from the first 160 participants of the ongoing ImmuneRACE study and from more than 1,000 subjects provided by 6 global collaborators. Nearly every sample came with metadata listing a de-identified subject ID, COVID-19 status, age in years and sex. Where HLA class I and class II types were available, the types were taken from metadata supplied by the sample provider, not from assay-based typing.

The germline V gene (reference sequence) yields GTSNPN for CDR1 and SVGIG for CDR2. The CDR3 contains 16 residues, cysteine and phenylalanine counted. Just CDR3 DNA is preserved here, 48 bases in frame from base 1. V is shortened by 0 bases, J by 0 bases, and the region joining them spans 12 bases. The immunoSEQ Assay, a bias-controlled multiplex PCR, was used to amplify TCRbeta CDR3 regions from genomic DNA. Per the authors' processing: Within the assay, amplification of reference gene primers was used to estimate how many nucleated cells each sample contained. To quantify the absolute abundance of each unique TCRbeta CDR3 rearrangement, sequence reads were collapsed and filtered. For each sample, productive Simpson clonality was calculated as the square root of Simpson's diversity index over productive rearrangements. TCRdb took over this immuneACCESS table, retaining in-frame rearrangements with V and J assigned. Such tables are incomplete; in checked studies, under half of the missing clones stem from an unresolved V gene, and the remainder is unexplained. From that table come the V and J calls and clone size; the DNA was used to work out D and trimming. This sample is represented by fewer than 80,000 clones; more than 85% of them were singletons. Of the sample, roughly 1% falls within the top ten clones.

Collaborating institutions collected whole blood in K2EDTA tubes following their own protocols. For TCRbeta analysis, collaborators shipped samples in one of three forms: frozen whole blood, isolated PBMCs, or DNA extracted from either of those sample types. Note on this clone: The antigen this receptor binds is unknown. Base qualities are not recorded, but no much larger clone differs from it by a single base.

What the work shows at the level of the full study, not this receptor alone: How much clinical and demographic metadata was included differed by source and by participant, and the metadata was provided uncurated.

This TCR came from a man between 65 and 80 years old with acute or convalescent COVID-19. Recombination connected TRBV30 to TRBJ1-3; TRBD1 is a weak D gene call, 6 bases matching. The sequencing input was peripheral blood. The DNA sequence is given as TGTGCCTGGAGTGTACAGGGCGGAGCCTCTGGAAACACCATATATTTT. Its translation reads: CAWSVQGGASGNTIYF.